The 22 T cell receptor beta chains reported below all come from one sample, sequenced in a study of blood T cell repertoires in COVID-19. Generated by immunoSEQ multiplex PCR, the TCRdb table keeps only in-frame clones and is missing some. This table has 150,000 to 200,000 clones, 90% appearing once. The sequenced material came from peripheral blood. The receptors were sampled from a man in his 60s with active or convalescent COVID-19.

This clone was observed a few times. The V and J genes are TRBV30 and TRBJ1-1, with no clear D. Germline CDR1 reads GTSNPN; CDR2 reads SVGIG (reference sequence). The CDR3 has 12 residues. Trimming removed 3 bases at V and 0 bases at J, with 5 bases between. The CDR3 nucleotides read TGTGCCTGGAGCACTCTGAACACTGAAGCTTTCTTT. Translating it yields CAWSTLNTEAFF.

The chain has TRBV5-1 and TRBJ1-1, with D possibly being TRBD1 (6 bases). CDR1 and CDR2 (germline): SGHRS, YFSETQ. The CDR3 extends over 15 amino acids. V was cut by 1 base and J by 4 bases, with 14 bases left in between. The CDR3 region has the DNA TGCGCCAGCAGCTTGCAGGACAGCAGCCTCACTGAAGCTTTCTTT. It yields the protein CASSLQDSSLTEAFF.

CDR3 bases: TGTGCCAGCAGTCCGATGGGGGGGGGCAATCAGCCCCAGCATTTT. This encodes CASSPMGGGNQPQHF. V gene TRBV6-6 combines with J gene TRBJ1-5; D might be TRBD1 (5 bases). The CDR3 runs 15 residues. The germline V and J ends were trimmed by 5 bases and 2 bases, with 13 bases remaining between them. The V gene's germline CDR1 is MNHNY and CDR2 SVGAGI (reference sequence).

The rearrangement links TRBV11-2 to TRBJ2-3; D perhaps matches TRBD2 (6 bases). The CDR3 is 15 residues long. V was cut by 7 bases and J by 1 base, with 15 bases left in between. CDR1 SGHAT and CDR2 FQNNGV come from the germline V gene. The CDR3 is CASKEGPGGTDTQYF. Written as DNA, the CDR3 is TGTGCCAGCAAGGAGGGGCCTGGAGGCACAGATACGCAGTATTTT.

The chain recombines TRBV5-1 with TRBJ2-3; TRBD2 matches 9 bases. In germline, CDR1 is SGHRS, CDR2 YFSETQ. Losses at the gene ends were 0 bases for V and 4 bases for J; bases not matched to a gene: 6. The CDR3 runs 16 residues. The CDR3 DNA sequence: TGCGCCAGCAGCTTGGTACAGCGGGGGGCCGCAGATACGCAGTATTTT. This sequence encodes CASSLVQRGAADTQYF.

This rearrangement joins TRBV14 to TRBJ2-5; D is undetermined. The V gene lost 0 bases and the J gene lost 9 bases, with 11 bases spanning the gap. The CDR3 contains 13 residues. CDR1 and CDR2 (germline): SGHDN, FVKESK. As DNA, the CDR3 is TGTGCCAGCAGCCAAGACAGGTCGCGATCCCAGTACTTC. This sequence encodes CASSQDRSRSQYF.

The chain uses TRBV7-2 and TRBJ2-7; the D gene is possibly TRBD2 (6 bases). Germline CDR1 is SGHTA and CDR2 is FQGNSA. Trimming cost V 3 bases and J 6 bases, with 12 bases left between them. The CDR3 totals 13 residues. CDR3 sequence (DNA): TGTGCCAGCAGCTTCTTCGCGGGGTTCGAGCAGTACTTC. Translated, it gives CASSFFAGFEQYF.

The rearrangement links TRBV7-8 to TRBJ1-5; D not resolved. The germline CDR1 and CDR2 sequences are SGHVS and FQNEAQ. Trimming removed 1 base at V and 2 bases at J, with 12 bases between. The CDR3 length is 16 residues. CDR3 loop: CASSLVSGVGNQPQHF. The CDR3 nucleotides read TGTGCCAGCAGCTTAGTGTCCGGGGTGGGCAATCAGCCCCAGCATTTT.

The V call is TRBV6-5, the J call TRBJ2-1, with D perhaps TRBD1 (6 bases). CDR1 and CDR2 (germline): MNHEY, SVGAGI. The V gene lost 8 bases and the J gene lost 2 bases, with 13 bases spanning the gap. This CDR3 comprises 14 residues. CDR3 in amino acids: CASRTVGPYNEQFF. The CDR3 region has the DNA TGTGCCAGCCGGACAGTCGGCCCCTACAATGAGCAGTTCTTC.

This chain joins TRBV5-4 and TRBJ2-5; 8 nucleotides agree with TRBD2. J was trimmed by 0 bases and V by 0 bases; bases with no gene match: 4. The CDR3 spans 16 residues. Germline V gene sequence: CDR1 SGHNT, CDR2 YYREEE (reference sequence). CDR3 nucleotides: TGTGCCAGCAGCTTGGCGGGGGGGTCTTACCAAGAGACCCAGTACTTC. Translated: CASSLAGGSYQETQYF. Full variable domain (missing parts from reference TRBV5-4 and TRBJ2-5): ETGVTQSPTHLIKTRGQQVTLRCSSQSGHNTVSWYQQALGQGPQFIFQYYREEENGRGNFPPRFSGLQFPNYSSELNVNALELDDSALYLCASSLAGGSYQETQYFGPGTRLLVL.

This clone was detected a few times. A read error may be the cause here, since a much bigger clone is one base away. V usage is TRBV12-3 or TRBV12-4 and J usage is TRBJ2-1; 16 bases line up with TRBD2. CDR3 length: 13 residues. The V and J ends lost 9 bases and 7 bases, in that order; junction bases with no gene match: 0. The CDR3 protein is CARGLAGGNEQFF. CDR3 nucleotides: TGTGCCAGGGGACTAGCGGGGGGGAATGAGCAGTTCTTC.

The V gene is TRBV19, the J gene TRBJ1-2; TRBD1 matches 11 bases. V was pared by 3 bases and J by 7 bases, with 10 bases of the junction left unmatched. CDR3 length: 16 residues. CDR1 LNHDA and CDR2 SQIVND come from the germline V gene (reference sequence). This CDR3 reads CASSIQLGQGAGGYTF. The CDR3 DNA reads TGTGCCAGTAGTATCCAACTCGGACAGGGGGCTGGTGGCTACACCTTC.

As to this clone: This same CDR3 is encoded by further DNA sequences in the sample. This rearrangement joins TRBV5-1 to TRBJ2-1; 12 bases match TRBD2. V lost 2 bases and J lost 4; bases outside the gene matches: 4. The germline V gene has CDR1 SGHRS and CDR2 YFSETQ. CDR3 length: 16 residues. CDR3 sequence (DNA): TGCGCCAGCAGCTTAGCCGGGACTAGCGGGTACAATGAGCAGTTCTTC. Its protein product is CASSLAGTSGYNEQFF.

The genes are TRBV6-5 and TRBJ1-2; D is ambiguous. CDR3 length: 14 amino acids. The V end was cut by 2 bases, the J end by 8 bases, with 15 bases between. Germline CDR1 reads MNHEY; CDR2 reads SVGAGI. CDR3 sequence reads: CASSYRGITRGYTF. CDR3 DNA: TGTGCCAGCAGTTACCGCGGGATTACCCGCGGCTACACCTTC.

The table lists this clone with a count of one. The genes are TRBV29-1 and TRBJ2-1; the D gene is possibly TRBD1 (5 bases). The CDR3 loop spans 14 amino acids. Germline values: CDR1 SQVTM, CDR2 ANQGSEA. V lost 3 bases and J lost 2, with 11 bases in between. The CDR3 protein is CSVDFQGTYNEQFF. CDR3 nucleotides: TGCAGCGTTGATTTCCAGGGCACCTACAATGAGCAGTTCTTC.

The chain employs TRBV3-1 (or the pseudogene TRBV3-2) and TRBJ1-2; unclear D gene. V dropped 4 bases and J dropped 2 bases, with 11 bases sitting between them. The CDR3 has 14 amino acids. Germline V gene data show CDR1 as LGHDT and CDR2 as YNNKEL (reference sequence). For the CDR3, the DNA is TGTGCCAGCAGCCCACGGGAGAGAAACTATGGCTACACCTTC. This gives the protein CASSPRERNYGYTF.

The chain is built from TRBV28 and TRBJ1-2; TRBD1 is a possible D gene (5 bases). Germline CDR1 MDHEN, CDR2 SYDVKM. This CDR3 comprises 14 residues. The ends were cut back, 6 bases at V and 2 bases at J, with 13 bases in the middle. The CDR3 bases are TGTGCCAGCAGCTGGGGACGGGAGAACTATGGCTACACCTTC. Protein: CASSWGRENYGYTF.

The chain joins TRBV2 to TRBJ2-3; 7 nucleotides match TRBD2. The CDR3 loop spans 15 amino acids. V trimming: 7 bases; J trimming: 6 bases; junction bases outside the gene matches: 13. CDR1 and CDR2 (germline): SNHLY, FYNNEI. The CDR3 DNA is TGTGCCAGCACACGACTAGCTCCGGGTTTGGATACGCAGTATTTT. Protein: CASTRLAPGLDTQYF.

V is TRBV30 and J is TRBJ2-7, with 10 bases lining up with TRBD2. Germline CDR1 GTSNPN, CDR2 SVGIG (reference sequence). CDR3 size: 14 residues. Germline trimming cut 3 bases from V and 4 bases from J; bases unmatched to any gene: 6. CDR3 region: CAWSYMTSGYEQYF. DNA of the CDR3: TGTGCCTGGAGCTATATGACTAGCGGGTACGAGCAGTACTTC.

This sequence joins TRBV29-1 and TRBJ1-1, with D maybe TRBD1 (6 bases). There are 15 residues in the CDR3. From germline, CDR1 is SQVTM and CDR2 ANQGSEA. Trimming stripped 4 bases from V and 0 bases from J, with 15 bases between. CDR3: CSVVKSTGLNTEAFF. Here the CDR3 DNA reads TGCAGCGTTGTGAAATCGACAGGCCTGAACACTGAAGCTTTCTTT.

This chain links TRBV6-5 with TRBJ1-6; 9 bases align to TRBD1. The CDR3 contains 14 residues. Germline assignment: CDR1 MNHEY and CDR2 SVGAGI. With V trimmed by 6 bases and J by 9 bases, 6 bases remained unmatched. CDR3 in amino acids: CASSWDREGSPLHF. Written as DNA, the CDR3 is TGTGCCAGCAGCTGGGACAGGGAAGGTTCACCCCTCCACTTT.

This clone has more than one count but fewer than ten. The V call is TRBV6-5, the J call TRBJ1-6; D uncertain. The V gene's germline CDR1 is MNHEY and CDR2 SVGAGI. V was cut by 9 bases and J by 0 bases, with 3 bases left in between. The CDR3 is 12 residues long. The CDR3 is CASYSYNSPLHF. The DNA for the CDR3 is TGTGCCAGTTACTCCTATAATTCACCCCTCCACTTT.